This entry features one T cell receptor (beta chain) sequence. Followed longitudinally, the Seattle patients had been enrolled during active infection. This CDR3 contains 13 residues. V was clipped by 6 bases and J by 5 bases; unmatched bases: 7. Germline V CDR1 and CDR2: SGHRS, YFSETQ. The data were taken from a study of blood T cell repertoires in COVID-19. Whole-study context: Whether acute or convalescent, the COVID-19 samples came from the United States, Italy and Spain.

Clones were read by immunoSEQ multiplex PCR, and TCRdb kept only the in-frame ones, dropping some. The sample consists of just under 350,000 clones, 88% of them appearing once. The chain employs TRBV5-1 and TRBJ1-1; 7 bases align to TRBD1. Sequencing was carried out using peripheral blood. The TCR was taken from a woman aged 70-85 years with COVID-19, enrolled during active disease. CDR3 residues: CASKEGAGTEAFF. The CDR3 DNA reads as TGCGCCAGCAAGGAGGGGGCAGGGACTGAAGCTTTCTTT.